The 10 T cell receptor beta chains in this list originate from one sample, sequenced in a study of T cell clonotyping in hematopoietic cell transplantation. Repertoires were generated with immunoSEQ multiplex PCR, while TCRdb's copy carries only in-frame clones and drops some. The sample yields roughly 18,000 clones, more than 70% seen once. Documented time point: recipient sample about 28 days before transplant, after cytoreduction. Sequencing was performed on peripheral blood mononuclear cells, taken before stem cell transplant. These receptors were collected from a man aged 45-60 years with acute myeloid leukemia. Some clones in this sample may be carry-over from other donors' samples.

The chain recombines TRBV27 with TRBJ2-1; the D gene is possibly TRBD2 (7 bases). Germline V lookup: CDR1 MNHEY, CDR2 SMNVEV (reference sequence). The CDR3 is made up of 17 amino acids. V was shortened by 3 bases and J by 0 bases, with 15 bases between the two germline ends. CDR3 region: CASSLRGGRSSYNEQFF. The CDR3 region has the DNA TGTGCCAGCAGTTTGAGGGGGGGTCGGAGCTCCTACAATGAGCAGTTCTTC.

The rearrangement links TRBV5-1 to TRBJ1-3; D may be TRBD1 (5 bases). Germline values: CDR1 SGHRS, CDR2 YFSETQ. Trimming removed 0 bases at V and 3 bases at J, with 10 bases between. The length of the CDR3 is 15 residues. CDR3 region: CASSLALGRGNTIYF. In DNA form, the CDR3 reads TGCGCCAGCAGCTTGGCCCTGGGGCGTGGAAACACCATATATTTT.

This clone came up once. This chain connects TRBV14 to TRBJ1-2, with TRBD1 matching 9 bases. The trim removed 4 bases at V and 6 bases at J, leaving 3 bases unmatched. The CDR3 is 13 residues long. CDR1 is SGHDN, CDR2 FVKESK, per germline. In DNA form, the CDR3 reads TGTGCCAGCAGCCCCCGGACAGGGGATGGCTACACCTTC. Translated: CASSPRTGDGYTF.

The gene calls are TRBV5-1 and TRBJ2-7; no clear D gene. Trimming stripped 4 bases from V and 4 bases from J, with 12 bases between. CDR3 length: 13 residues. From germline, CDR1 is SGHRS and CDR2 YFSETQ. The CDR3 reads CASSPLDGYEQYF. The CDR3 bases are TGCGCCAGCAGCCCATTGGACGGATACGAGCAGTACTTC. The full variable domain, in which reference TRBV5-1 and TRBJ2-7 provide the parts outside the CDR3, is KAGVTQTPRYLIKTRGQQVTLSCSPISGHRSVSWYQQTPGQGLQFLFEYFSETQRNKGNFPGRFSGRQFSNSRSEMNVSTLELGDSALYLCASSPLDGYEQYFGPGTRLTVT.

V gene TRBV6-5 combines with J gene TRBJ2-2; unclear D gene. The V gene lost 2 bases and the J gene lost 6 bases, with 13 bases spanning the gap. CDR3 size: 15 residues. Germline V gives CDR1 MNHEY, CDR2 SVGAGI. The CDR3 protein is CASSYETGIPGELFF. The CDR3 DNA is TGTGCCAGCAGTTACGAGACCGGAATTCCCGGGGAGCTGTTTTTT.

The V and J genes are TRBV4-1 and TRBJ1-2; a weak D match, TRBD1 (5 bases). The V gene lost 0 bases and the J gene lost 6 bases, with 14 bases spanning the gap. The CDR3 has 15 residues. Germline-derived CDR1 and CDR2 are MGHRA and YSYEKL. The CDR3 DNA is TGCGCCAGCAGCCAAGATCGGGGGACGGGAAATGGCTACACCTTC. Its translation: CASSQDRGTGNGYTF.

The chain joins TRBV7-2 to TRBJ2-4; a weak D match, TRBD1 (6 bases). V shed 4 bases and J shed 9 bases, with 10 bases lying between them. CDR1 is SGHTA, CDR2 FQGNSA, per germline. The CDR3 totals 12 residues. The CDR3 DNA reads TGTGCCAGCAGCTCAGGGGACGCCATTCAGTACTTC. Translated, it gives CASSSGDAIQYF. Full variable domain (missing parts from reference TRBV7-2 and TRBJ2-4): GAGVSQSPSNKVTEKGKDVELRCDPISGHTALYWYRQSLGQGLEFLIYFQGNSAPDKSGLPSDRFSAERTGGSVSTLTIQRTQQEDSAVYLCASSSGDAIQYFGAGTRLSVL.

V and J are TRBV20-1 and TRBJ1-2; D not certain. V lost 3 bases to trimming and J lost 3 bases, with 5 bases between them. Per the germline V gene, CDR1 is DFQATT and CDR2 is SNEGSKA (reference sequence). The CDR3 is 11 residues long. The CDR3 protein is CSASPDYGYTF. Here the CDR3 DNA reads TGCAGTGCTAGCCCAGACTATGGCTACACCTTC.

The chain employs TRBV27 and TRBJ2-3, with TRBD2 matching 8 bases. Per germline, CDR1 MNHEY and CDR2 SMNVEV (reference sequence). This CDR3 contains 14 residues. V lost 8 bases to trimming and J lost 4 bases; unmatched junction nucleotides: 8. The chain's CDR3 is CASRRAGDADTQYF. In nucleotides, the CDR3 is TGTGCCAGCCGACGAGCGGGGGACGCAGATACGCAGTATTTT.

The chain links TRBV11-1 to TRBJ1-1; D uncertain. CDR1 SGHAT and CDR2 FQDESV come from the germline V gene (reference sequence). This CDR3 region has 13 residues. The ends were cut back, 0 bases at V and 5 bases at J, with 7 bases in the middle. In DNA form, the CDR3 reads TGTGCCAGCAGCTTAGCGGGAGGAACTGAAGCTTTCTTT. Translation gives CASSLAGGTEAFF.